This passage covers 4 T cell receptor beta chains from one sample sequenced in a study of blood T cell repertoires in COVID-19. Repertoires were generated with immunoSEQ multiplex PCR, while TCRdb's copy carries only in-frame clones and drops some. Altogether 200,000 to 300,000 clones are present, around nine tenths being singletons, with the ten largest covering around 5.1%. Sequences were obtained from peripheral blood. These receptors were obtained from an older woman with COVID-19, enrolled during active disease.

V gene TRBV25-1 combines with J gene TRBJ2-2; 7 bases are a match to TRBD1. The V segment lost 6 bases and the J segment 1 base; nucleotides outside the gene matches: 5. This CDR3 spans 15 amino acids. CDR1 and CDR2 (germline): MGHDK, SYGVNS. The CDR3 DNA is TGTGCCAGCAGACAGGGGTGGATGAACACCGGGGAGCTGTTTTTT. Its protein product is CASRQGWMNTGELFF.

This clone appeared a single time. The CDR3 reads CSASSADRGGNEQFF. In nucleotides, the CDR3 is TGCAGTGCTAGTTCTGCGGACAGAGGGGGAAATGAGCAGTTCTTC. The rearrangement joins TRBV20-1 to TRBJ2-1, with D possibly TRBD1 on 6 matching bases. Trimming took off 3 bases at V and 7 bases at J, with 19 bases between the two ends. Germline loops: CDR1 DFQATT, CDR2 SNEGSKA (reference sequence). There are 15 residues in the CDR3.

The J gene is TRBJ2-7, the V gene TRBV29-1; D may be TRBD2 (6 bases). Germline CDR1 reads SQVTM; CDR2 reads ANQGSEA. The CDR3 totals 15 residues. V shed 0 bases and J shed 5 bases, with 17 bases lying between them. The CDR3: CSVEDRGDFADEQYF. Here the CDR3 DNA reads TGCAGCGTTGAAGATAGAGGGGACTTTGCTGACGAGCAGTACTTC.

The chain combines TRBV5-1 with TRBJ1-1, with 10 bases that match TRBD1. The CDR3 consists of 14 residues. J lost 3 bases, V lost 4 bases, and 3 bases had no gene match. CDR1 is SGHRS, CDR2 YFSETQ, per germline. This CDR3 reads CASSGGQGYTEAFF. DNA for the CDR3: TGCGCCAGCAGCGGGGGACAGGGGTACACTGAAGCTTTCTTT.